This T cell receptor (beta chain) appears in the sequencing data of a study of cytomegalovirus exposure and HLA in healthy donors. Study information: Researchers previously reported finding 90 million to 130 million unique TCR beta sequences from approximately 200 million T cells.

With 60 Vbeta and 13 Jbeta primers, the PCR was carried out. Data came from immunoSEQ multiplex PCR; TCRdb stores just in-frame clones and leaves some out. In the table there are 110,000 to 150,000 clones, around four fifths of which are singletons. About this clone itself: No antigen is known for it.

General study findings and limits: In the analysis, some V segments, TRBV6-2 and TRBV6-3 included, were excluded as indistinguishable.

CDR1 is SGHDT, CDR2 YYEEEE, per germline. This CDR3 is built from 15 residues. Trimming stripped 2 bases from V and 1 base from J, with 10 bases between. The TCR originated in a woman aged 60-70 years in good health and CMV-seropositive. This sequence joins TRBV5-6 and TRBJ2-1; tentative D call: TRBD1 (6 bases). Sequencing was performed on PBMCs. The DNA of the CDR3 is TGTGCCAGCAGCTTTGTCGACAGGTCCTACAATGAGCAGTTCTTC. It specifies CASSFVDRSYNEQFF. The full variable domain, in which reference TRBV5-6 and TRBJ2-1 provide the parts outside the CDR3, is DAGVTQSPTHLIKTRGQQVTLRCSPKSGHDTVSWYQQALGQGPQFIFQYYEEEERQRGNFPDRFSGHQFPNYSSELNVNALLLGDSALYLCASSFVDRSYNEQFFGPGTRLTVL.